The T cell receptor (beta chain) described here comes from a study of T cell repertoires in cytomegalovirus infection. Study-wide context: Public TCR beta signatures were indicative of both CMV infection and a matching HLA type.

This clonotype was recorded at least ten times. The target antigen is unknown. Germline CDR1 is SGHVS and CDR2 is FQNEAQ. CDR3 length: 16 residues. Trimming at V came to 5 bases and at J to 1 base, leaving 8 bases not matched to a gene. MiXCR was run by TCRdb on the reads, yielding one entry per CDR3 protein. The sample shows fewer than 550,000 distinct CDR3 sequences, about 11% of them seen only once. Study results and caveats: Clonotypes of TCR beta that were HLA-C-restricted and CMV-specific dominated the ex vivo response. Totalled public TCR beta family frequency picked out people who carried CMV plus the relevant HLA.

Sequenced sample: PBMCs. The origin of this receptor is a human donor in good health (CMV status not recorded). Some clones in this sample may be carry-over from other donors' samples. The gene calls are TRBV7-8 and TRBJ2-1; TRBD1 matches 7 bases. The CDR3 bases are TGTGCCAGCAGCACACCGGGACAGCATTCCTACAATGAGCAGTTCTTC. It encodes CASSTPGQHSYNEQFF.